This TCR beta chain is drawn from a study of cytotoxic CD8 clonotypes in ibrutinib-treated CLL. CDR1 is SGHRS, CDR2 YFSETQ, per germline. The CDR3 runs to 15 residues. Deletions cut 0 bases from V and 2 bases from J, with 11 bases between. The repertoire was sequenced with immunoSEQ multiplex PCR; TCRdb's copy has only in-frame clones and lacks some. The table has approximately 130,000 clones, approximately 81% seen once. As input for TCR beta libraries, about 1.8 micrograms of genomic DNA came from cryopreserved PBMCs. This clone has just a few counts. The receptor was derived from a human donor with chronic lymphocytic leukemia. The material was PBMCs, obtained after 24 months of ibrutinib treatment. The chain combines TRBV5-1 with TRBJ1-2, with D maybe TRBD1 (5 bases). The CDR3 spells CASSLGAGTNYGYTF. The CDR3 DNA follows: TGCGCCAGCAGCTTGGGTGCTGGGACCAACTATGGCTACACCTTC.